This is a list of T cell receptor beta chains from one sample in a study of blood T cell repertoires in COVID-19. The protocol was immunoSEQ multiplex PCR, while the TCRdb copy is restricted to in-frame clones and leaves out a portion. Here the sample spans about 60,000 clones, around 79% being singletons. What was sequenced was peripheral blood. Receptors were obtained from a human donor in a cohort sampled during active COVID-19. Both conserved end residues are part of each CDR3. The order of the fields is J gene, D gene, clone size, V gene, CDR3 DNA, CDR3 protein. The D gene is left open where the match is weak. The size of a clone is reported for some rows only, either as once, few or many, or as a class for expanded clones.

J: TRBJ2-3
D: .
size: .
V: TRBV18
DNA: TGTGCCAGCTCACCACCAAGCGGGCGGGACACAGATACGCAGTATTTT
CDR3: CASSPPSGRDTDTQYF

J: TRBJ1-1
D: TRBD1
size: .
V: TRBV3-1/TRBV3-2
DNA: TGTGCCAGCAGCCTAACCAAATCCGGGACAGGGGGCATGGCTTTCTTT
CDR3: CASSLTKSGTGGMAFF

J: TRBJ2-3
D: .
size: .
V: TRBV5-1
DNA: TGCGCCAGCAGCTTGCAGTCAGATACGCAGTATTTT
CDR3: CASSLQSDTQYF

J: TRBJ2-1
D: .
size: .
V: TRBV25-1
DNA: TGTGCCAGCAGTCGCCGACAGCATAGCTCCTACAATGAGCAGTTCTTC
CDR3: CASSRRQHSSYNEQFF

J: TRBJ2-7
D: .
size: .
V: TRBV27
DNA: TGTGCCAGCGGAGGGACGGGCACTAGCTCCTACGAGCAGTACTTC
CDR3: CASGGTGTSSYEQYF

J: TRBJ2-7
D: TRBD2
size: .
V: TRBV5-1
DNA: TGCGCCAGCAGCCCGGCCGGAGTAGCGGGAGTGAGGGAGCAGTACTTC
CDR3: CASSPAGVAGVREQYF

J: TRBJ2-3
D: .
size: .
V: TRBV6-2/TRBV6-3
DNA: TGTGCCAGCAGTTACATCCCTAACGCGGGATCCCCCACAGATACGCAGTATTTT
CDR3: CASSYIPNAGSPTDTQYF

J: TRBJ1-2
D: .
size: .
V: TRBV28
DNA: TGTGCCAGCAGTTTCCTTTGGGGTCCACAGGCCCCCAATGGCTACACCTTC
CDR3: CASSFLWGPQAPNGYTF

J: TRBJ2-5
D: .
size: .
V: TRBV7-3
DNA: TGTGCCAGCAGCTTAACAGGGGCTACGGAGACCCAGTACTTC
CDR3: CASSLTGATETQYF

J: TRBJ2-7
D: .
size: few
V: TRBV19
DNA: TGTGCCAGTAGTGTCTCGAAGTGGGCCCGTTACGAGCAGTACTTC
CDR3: CASSVSKWARYEQYF

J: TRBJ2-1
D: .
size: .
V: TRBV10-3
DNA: TGTGCCATCAGTAATCAGGGCTCCTACAATGAGCAGTTCTTC
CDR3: CAISNQGSYNEQFF

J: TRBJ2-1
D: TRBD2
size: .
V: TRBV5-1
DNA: TGCGCCAGCAGGGCTAGCGGGCCCAATGAGCAGTTCTTC
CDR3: CASRASGPNEQFF

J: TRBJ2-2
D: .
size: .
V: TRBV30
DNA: TGTGCCTGGAGTTTAGGGGGTTCGGACACCGGGGAGCTGTTTTTT
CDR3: CAWSLGGSDTGELFF

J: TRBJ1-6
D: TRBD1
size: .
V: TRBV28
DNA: TGTGCCAGCAGTTTGATACAGGGGGCGAGTTGGTCACCCCTCCACTTT
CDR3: CASSLIQGASWSPLHF

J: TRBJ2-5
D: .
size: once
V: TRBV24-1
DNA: TGTGCCACCAGTGGAGGCAGTCAAGAGACCCAGTACTTC
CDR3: CATSGGSQETQYF

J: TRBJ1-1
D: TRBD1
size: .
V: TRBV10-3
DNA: TGTGCCATCAGTGAGTCGACAGGGCACACTGAAGCTTTCTTT
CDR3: CAISESTGHTEAFF

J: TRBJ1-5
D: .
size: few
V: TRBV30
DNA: TGTGCCTTGAGGGTGGGAAAGGAGGGGCGGCAGCATTTT
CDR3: CALRVGKEGRQHF

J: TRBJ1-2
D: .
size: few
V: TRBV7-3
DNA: TGTGCCAGCAGCTTAGGCCAGGGGTATGGCTACACCTTC
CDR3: CASSLGQGYGYTF

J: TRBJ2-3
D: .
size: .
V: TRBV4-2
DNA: TGTGCCAGCAGCCAAGAAGTCCAGGTTGGTCAGCCCCAGTATTTT
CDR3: CASSQEVQVGQPQYF

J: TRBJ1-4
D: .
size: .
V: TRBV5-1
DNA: TGCGCCAGCAGCATAGGGACTTCTGGTTTGAGGGAAAAACTGTTTTTT
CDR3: CASSIGTSGLREKLFF

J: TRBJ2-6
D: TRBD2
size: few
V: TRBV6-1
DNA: TGTGCCAGCAGTGAAGGGCGACTAGCGGGACGTGGAGGGGCCAACGTCCTGACTTTC
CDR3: CASSEGRLAGRGGANVLTF

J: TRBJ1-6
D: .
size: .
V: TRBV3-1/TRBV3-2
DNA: TGTGCCAGCAGCCAAGATCAGGACGGGGGTCAGTTGGGTTCACCCCTCCACTTT
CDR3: CASSQDQDGGQLGSPLHF

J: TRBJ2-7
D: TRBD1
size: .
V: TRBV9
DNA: TGTGCCAGCAGCGTAGAGTGGACAGGGCCCTACGAGCAGTACTTC
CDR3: CASSVEWTGPYEQYF

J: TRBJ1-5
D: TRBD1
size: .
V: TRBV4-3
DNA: TGCGCCAGCAGCCAGGGGACAGGGGGCGCGACTCGTCAGCCCCAGCATTTT
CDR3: CASSQGTGGATRQPQHF

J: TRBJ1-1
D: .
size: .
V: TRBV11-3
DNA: TGTGCCAGCAGCCGCGGGACTGACACTGAAGCTTTCTTT
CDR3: CASSRGTDTEAFF

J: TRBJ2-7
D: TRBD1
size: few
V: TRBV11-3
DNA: TGTGCCAGCAGCCCAGGGACAGGCCGCTCCTACGAGCAGTACTTC
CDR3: CASSPGTGRSYEQYF

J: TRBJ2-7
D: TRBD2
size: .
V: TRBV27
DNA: TGTGCCAGCAGTTCCCGAGGAGCGGGAGCGGGCGAGCAGTACTTC
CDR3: CASSSRGAGAGEQYF

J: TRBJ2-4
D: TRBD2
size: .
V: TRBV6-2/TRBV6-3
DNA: TGTGCCAGCAGACCTAGGACGCCCGGTAGCGGGAGTCGAGCCAAAAACATTCAGTACTTC
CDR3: CASRPRTPGSGSRAKNIQYF

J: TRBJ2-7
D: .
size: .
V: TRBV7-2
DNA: TGTGCCAGCAGCTTGCTACGTTCCTCCTACGAGCAGTACTTC
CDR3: CASSLLRSSYEQYF

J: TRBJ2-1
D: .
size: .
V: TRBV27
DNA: TGTGCCAGCAGTTTATCGGTGGAGAACCCCGCGGACTACAATGAGCAGTTCTTC
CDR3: CASSLSVENPADYNEQFF

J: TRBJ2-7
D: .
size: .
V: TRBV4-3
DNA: TGCGCCAGCAGCCTCGCCCCGTCGGGGGTGTGGTACGAGCAGTACTTC
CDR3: CASSLAPSGVWYEQYF

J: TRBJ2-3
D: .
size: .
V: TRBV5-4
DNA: TGTGCCAGCAGCTTGTCAACGAGATTAGACACAGATACGCAGTATTTT
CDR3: CASSLSTRLDTDTQYF

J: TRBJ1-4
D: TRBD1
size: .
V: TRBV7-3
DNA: TGTGCCAGCAGCTTTAAAGGGGTCCCGACAGGGGGCGAAACAACTAATGAAAAACTGTTTTTT
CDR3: CASSFKGVPTGGETTNEKLFF

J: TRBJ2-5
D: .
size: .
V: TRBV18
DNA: TGTGCCAGCTCACCCGGAACAGGGGAGACCCAGTACTTC
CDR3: CASSPGTGETQYF

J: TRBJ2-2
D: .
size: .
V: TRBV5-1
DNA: TGCGCCAGCAGCTTGGGGAGTGGCACCGGGGAGCTGTTTTTT
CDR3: CASSLGSGTGELFF

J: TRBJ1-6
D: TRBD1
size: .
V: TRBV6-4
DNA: TGTGCCAGCAGCCTGGACAGGGAGCATTCACCCCTCCACTTT
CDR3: CASSLDREHSPLHF

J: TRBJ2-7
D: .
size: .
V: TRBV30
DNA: TGTGCCCGTTCGACGGCTAGCAGTGGCTACGAGCAGTACTTC
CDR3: CARSTASSGYEQYF

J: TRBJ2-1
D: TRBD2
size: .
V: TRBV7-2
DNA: TGTGCCAGCAGCAATCCCGGACTAGCGGGAGGAAACTCCTACAATGAGCAGTTCTTC
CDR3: CASSNPGLAGGNSYNEQFF

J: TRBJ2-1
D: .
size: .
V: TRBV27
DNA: TGTGCCAGCAGTTCCCGAGCAGGGGTACGCGAGCAGTTCTTC
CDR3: CASSSRAGVREQFF

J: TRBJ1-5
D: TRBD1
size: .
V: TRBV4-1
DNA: TGCGCCAGCAGCCCTGGACAGGGGTTTAACAATCAGCCCCAGCATTTT
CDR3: CASSPGQGFNNQPQHF

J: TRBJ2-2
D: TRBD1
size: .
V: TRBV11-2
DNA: TGTGCCAGCAGCGAGCCGGGACAGGGGGCCTTCGCGAACACCGGGGAGCTGTTTTTT
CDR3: CASSEPGQGAFANTGELFF

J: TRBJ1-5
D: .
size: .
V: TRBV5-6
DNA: TGTGCCAGCAGCTTGAGCGGGATGGTTCAGCCCCAGCATTTT
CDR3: CASSLSGMVQPQHF

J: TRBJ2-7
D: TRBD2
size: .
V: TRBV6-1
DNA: TGTGCCAGCAGTGAAGCTAGCGGGAGCTCCTACGAGCAGTACTTC
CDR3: CASSEASGSSYEQYF

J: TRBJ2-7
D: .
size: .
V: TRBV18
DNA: TGTGCCAGCTCTTACGGGGGATTAGCGGAGCAGTACTTC
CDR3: CASSYGGLAEQYF

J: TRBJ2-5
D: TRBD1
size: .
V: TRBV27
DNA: TGTGCCAGCAGTTCGGCGGGACAGGCCCAAGAGACCCAGTACTTC
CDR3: CASSSAGQAQETQYF

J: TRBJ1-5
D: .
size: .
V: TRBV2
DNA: TGTGCCAGCAGTGAGGCGGGGCAGGGGCGGGGGTTACAGAAGCATTTT
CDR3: CASSEAGQGRGLQKHF

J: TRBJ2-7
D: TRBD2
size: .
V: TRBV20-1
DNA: TGCAGTGCTAGTACGGGAGGGCCCTCCTACGAGCAGTACTTC
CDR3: CSASTGGPSYEQYF

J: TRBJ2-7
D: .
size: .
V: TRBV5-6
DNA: TGTGCCAGCAGCTCCAGCGCCGGGAAGTACTTC
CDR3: CASSSSAGKYF

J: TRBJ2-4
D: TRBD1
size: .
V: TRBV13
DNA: TGTGCCAGCACCCAGGGGGTGTTACCCAAAAACATTCAGTACTTC
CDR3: CASTQGVLPKNIQYF

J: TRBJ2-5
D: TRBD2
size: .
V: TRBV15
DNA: TGTGCCACCAGCAGCGGACTAGCGGGACCGGGGGAGACCCAGTACTTC
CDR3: CATSSGLAGPGETQYF

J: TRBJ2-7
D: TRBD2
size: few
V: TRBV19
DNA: TGTGCCAGTAGTATAGAAGGGACTAGCGGCTCCTACGAGCAGTACTTC
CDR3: CASSIEGTSGSYEQYF

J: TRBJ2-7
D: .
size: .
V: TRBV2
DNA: TGTGCCAGCATGGCCCGGCAGGGGCTCGCCTACGAGCAGTACTTC
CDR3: CASMARQGLAYEQYF

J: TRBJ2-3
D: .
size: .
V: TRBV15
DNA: TGTGCCACCAGCAGGTACCCAGGGTCAGATACGCAGTATTTT
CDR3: CATSRYPGSDTQYF